The 3 T cell receptor beta chains reported below all come from one sample, sequenced in a study of graft-versus-host responses after intestinal transplantation. Data came from immunoSEQ multiplex PCR; TCRdb stores just in-frame clones and leaves some out. This sample has over 85,000 clones; around 93% occur once, and the top ten carry 0.4% to 0.55%. For these TCRs, the target antigens are not known. The sequencing here drew on unstimulated CD8+ T cells sorted from spleen or lymph node cells, taken before intestinal transplant. The receptors originated from a human donor who received an intestinal transplant.

The J gene is TRBJ2-2, the V gene TRBV29-1; 8 bases align to TRBD1. V shed 7 bases and J 6 bases; nucleotides not matched to a gene: 7. Per germline, CDR1 SQVTM and CDR2 ANQGSEA. CDR3 size: 13 residues. CDR3 sequence reads: CSAGQGGSGELFF. The DNA for the CDR3 is TGCAGCGCCGGACAGGGTGGATCCGGGGAGCTGTTTTTT.

V usage is TRBV6-5 and J usage is TRBJ2-7; no reliable D call. The CDR3 is 15 residues long. The germline V gene has CDR1 MNHEY and CDR2 SVGAGI. With 0 bases removed from V and 0 bases from J, the gap between germline ends came to 9 bases. The CDR3 is CASSYSVDGSYEQYF. The CDR3 DNA reads as TGTGCCAGCAGTTACTCGGTAGACGGCTCCTACGAGCAGTACTTC.

The chain joins TRBV27 to TRBJ2-1; TRBD2 matches 11 bases. The J segment lost 4 bases and the V segment lost 6 bases, leaving 5 bases of the junction unmatched. Germline lookup yields CDR1 MNHEY and CDR2 SMNVEV (reference sequence). The CDR3 consists of 15 residues. CDR3: CASRMGTSGYNEQFF. The DNA of the CDR3 is TGTGCCAGCAGAATGGGGACTAGCGGTTACAATGAGCAGTTCTTC.